Each of the 8 T cell receptor beta chains below was sequenced from the same sample in a study of T-cell reconstitution after alpha-beta-depleted transplantation in children. As it was prepared, the TCRbeta library received unique molecular identifiers. TCRdb recomputed calls from the PCR reads with MiXCR, one row per CDR3 protein. The data contain approximately 490,000 distinct CDR3 sequences, more than 9% of them singletons. Here the sequenced sample was PBMCs, taken before TCRalphabeta/CD19-depleted stem cell transplant. The receptors were sampled from a child aged 2 to 15 with inherited bone marrow failure, due to receive a stem cell transplant.

The chain links TRBV3-1 to TRBJ2-1; perhaps TRBD1 as D (5 bases). Trimming removed 0 bases from V and 4 bases from J, with 16 bases in between. The CDR3 loop spans 17 amino acids. CDR1 LGHDT and CDR2 YNNKEL come from the germline V gene (reference sequence). Here the CDR3 reads CASSQDTLGVEYNEQFF. The CDR3 bases are TGTGCCAGCAGCCAAGATACCCTAGGGGTCGAATACAATGAGCAGTTCTTC.

The chain links TRBV7-6 to TRBJ2-5; D gene unclear. Trimming took 4 bases from V and 2 from J, leaving 14 bases between them. In germline, CDR1 is SGHVS, CDR2 FNYEAQ. This CDR3 is built from 15 residues. The CDR3 DNA reads as TGTGCCAGCAGCTCGACGAGAGGACCACAAGAGACCCAGTACTTC. Encoded protein: CASSSTRGPQETQYF.

This clonotype was recorded many times. This chain uses TRBV5-6 with TRBJ2-2; a possible D gene is TRBD1 (6 bases). The CDR3 has 15 amino acids. Trimming took 2 bases from V and 2 from J, leaving 10 bases between them. From germline, CDR1 is SGHDT and CDR2 YYEEEE. CDR3 protein: CASSLKGVNTGELFF. The DNA of the CDR3 is TGTGCCAGCAGCTTAAAGGGGGTAAACACCGGGGAGCTGTTTTTT.

This clonotype was seen only a few times. The chain has TRBV18 and TRBJ2-1; TRBD2 matches 9 bases. In germline, CDR1 is KGHSH, CDR2 LQKENI. The junction had 8 bases not matched to a gene; V was cut back by 3 bases and J by 2 bases. This CDR3 comprises 17 residues. The CDR3 loop reads CASSPQGRLAAYNEQFF. The DNA for the CDR3 is TGTGCCAGCTCACCCCAGGGCAGACTAGCGGCCTACAATGAGCAGTTCTTC.

The chain couples TRBV15 to TRBJ1-5; no firm D call. Per germline, CDR1 LNHNV and CDR2 YYDKDF (reference sequence). The CDR3 totals 17 residues. V lost 0 bases and J lost 1, with 13 bases in between. CDR3 amino acids: CATSRDATPPSNQPQHF. The CDR3 DNA reads TGTGCCACCAGCAGAGACGCAACTCCTCCCAGCAATCAGCCCCAGCATTTT.

The sample holds many counts of this clonotype. V is TRBV29-1 and J is TRBJ2-5; 14 nucleotides line up with TRBD2. Germline CDR1 reads SQVTM; CDR2 reads ANQGSEA. The J segment lost 2 bases and the V segment lost 5 bases, leaving 4 bases of the junction unmatched. The length of the CDR3 is 15 residues. CDR3 DNA sequence: TGCAGCGTTTGGGGACTAGCGGGAGATCAAGAGACCCAGTACTTC. This codes for CSVWGLAGDQETQYF.

This clonotype was recorded many times. The chain recombines TRBV7-9 with TRBJ2-1, with TRBD2 identical over 11 bases. This CDR3 spans 16 amino acids. V dropped 6 bases and J dropped 6; count of bases not matched to a gene: 10. Germline V gene lookup returns CDR1 SEHNR and CDR2 FQNEAQ (reference sequence). In DNA, the CDR3 is TGTGCCAGCAGAAATACTAGCGGGAGCTGGTTCAATGAGCAGTTCTTC. Translating gives CASRNTSGSWFNEQFF.

The chain links TRBV29-1 to TRBJ1-2; the D is unclear. The V end was cut by 5 bases, the J end by 4 bases, with 8 bases between. The CDR3 extends over 11 amino acids. Germline V gene lookup returns CDR1 SQVTM and CDR2 ANQGSEA. The DNA of the CDR3 is TGCAGCGTTTACAGCTTCTATGGCTACACCTTC. Its translation is CSVYSFYGYTF.